Each of the 16 T cell receptor beta chains below was sequenced from the same sample in a study of vaccination effects on CD4 cells after COVID-19. Expansion of antigen-specific CD4+ T cells with viral peptide pools was carried out by the ViraFEST assay before sequencing. Investigators separated out CD4+ T cells once approximately 11 days of culture had passed. Each participant received a vaccine that was either BNT162b2 or mRNA-1273, given as two doses. The assay was immunoSEQ multiplex PCR, and TCRdb's table has in-frame clones only and misses some. This table holds roughly 27,000 clones, approximately 71% found once. Their recognized antigens are unknown. The specimen comprised CD4+ T cells from PBMCs cultured with HCoV-NL63 spike peptides, sampled after COVID-19 vaccination. These receptors originate from a human donor who received a COVID-19 vaccine.

The V call is TRBV4-1, the J call TRBJ1-2, with D possibly being TRBD1 (5 bases). This CDR3 region has 15 residues. Germline CDR1 MGHRA, CDR2 YSYEKL. V lost 2 bases and J lost 6, with 16 bases in between. CDR3 residues: CASSQLPGTVDGYTF. DNA for the CDR3: TGCGCCAGCAGCCAACTCCCCGGGACGGTTGATGGCTACACCTTC.

The sample holds a few counts of this clone. This chain links TRBV7-6 with TRBJ2-1, with 8 bases matching TRBD2. CDR3 length: 15 amino acids. The V and J ends lost 3 bases and 4 bases, in that order; junction bases with no gene match: 5. Germline V gene sequence: CDR1 SGHVS, CDR2 FNYEAQ. CDR3 nucleotide sequence: TGTGCCAGCAGCTTCGGGGGGGCCAGTTACAATGAGCAGTTCTTC. It translates to CASSFGGASYNEQFF. The whole variable domain, remainder taken from reference TRBV7-6 and TRBJ2-1, is GAGVSQSPRYKVTKRGQDVALRCDPISGHVSLYWYRQALGQGPEFLTYFNYEAQQDKSGLPNDRFSAERPEGSISTLTIQRTEQRDSAMYRCASSFGGASYNEQFFGPGTRLTVL.

The chain uses TRBV27 and TRBJ2-7; 9 bases line up with TRBD2. The junction had 4 bases not matched to a gene; V was cut back by 4 bases and J by 0 bases. There are 15 residues in the CDR3. Looked up from germline, CDR1 is MNHEY and CDR2 is SMNVEV (reference sequence). The CDR3 coding sequence is TGTGCCAGCAGTTCCAAGCGGGAGGTCTCCTACGAGCAGTACTTC. Protein sequence: CASSSKREVSYEQYF.

V and J are TRBV28 and TRBJ1-3, with TRBD1 identical over 8 bases. Germline CDR1 MDHEN, CDR2 SYDVKM. The CDR3 extends over 14 amino acids. V shed 4 bases and J 2 bases; nucleotides not matched to a gene: 1. DNA for the CDR3: TGTGCCAGCAGTTCGACAGGGGCTGGAAACACCATATATTTT. This sequence encodes CASSSTGAGNTIYF.

The J gene is TRBJ2-1, the V gene TRBV5-1; D gene ambiguous. The V gene lost 2 bases and the J gene lost 4 bases, with 4 bases spanning the gap. Germline CDR1 SGHRS, CDR2 YFSETQ. The CDR3 contains 12 residues. For the CDR3, the DNA is TGCGCCAGCAGCTTTGTTTACAATGAGCAGTTCTTC. Its translation: CASSFVYNEQFF.

The rearrangement links TRBV19 to TRBJ2-4, with 15 positions matching TRBD2. The CDR3 sequence is 17 residues long. Looked up from germline, CDR1 is LNHDA and CDR2 is SQIVND (reference sequence). The V segment lost 7 bases and the J segment 0 bases; nucleotides outside the gene matches: 4. CDR3 bases: TGTGCCAGTACCCGGACTAGCGGGGGGGTAGCCAAAAACATTCAGTACTTC. This translates into CASTRTSGGVAKNIQYF.

This chain links TRBV19 with TRBJ1-1; TRBD1 agrees at 7 bases. The CDR3 is made up of 15 amino acids. Germline values: CDR1 LNHDA, CDR2 SQIVND (reference sequence). V shed 5 bases, J shed 2 bases, and the junction held 8 bases outside the gene matches. The CDR3 region is CASSSPGTDNTEAFF. The DNA for the CDR3 is TGTGCCAGTAGTTCCCCCGGGACAGACAACACTGAAGCTTTCTTT.

The chain joins TRBV25-1 to TRBJ1-3, with 9 positions matching TRBD1. Germline V lookup: CDR1 MGHDK, CDR2 SYGVNS. Germline trimming cut 5 bases from V and 0 bases from J; bases unmatched to any gene: 5. The CDR3 runs 16 residues. The CDR3 bases are TGTGCCAGCAGTTCGGGACAGGGCTTCTCTGGAAACACCATATATTTT. Protein sequence: CASSSGQGFSGNTIYF.

The chain combines TRBV4-1 with TRBJ2-5; D is perhaps TRBD1 (6 bases). Per germline, CDR1 MGHRA and CDR2 YSYEKL. V shed 0 bases and J shed 3 bases, with 8 bases lying between them. This CDR3 spans 14 amino acids. For the CDR3, the DNA is TGCGCCAGCAGCCAAGATCGGACAGAAGAGACCCAGTACTTC. Encoded protein: CASSQDRTEETQYF.

V is TRBV6-5 and J is TRBJ1-1; 10 nucleotides line up with TRBD1. Germline assignment: CDR1 MNHEY and CDR2 SVGAGI. The CDR3 sequence is 14 residues long. After removal of 7 bases from V and 6 bases from J, the junction contained 8 bases not matched to a gene. CDR3 in amino acids: CASKATGGSAEAFF. CDR3 sequence (DNA): TGTGCCAGCAAGGCGACAGGGGGCTCTGCTGAAGCTTTCTTT.

The table lists this clone with a few counts. CDR3 DNA: TGTGCCAGCAACTACAATAGCAATCAGCCCCAGCATTTT. Its translation: CASNYNSNQPQHF. V and J are TRBV2 and TRBJ1-5; no clear D gene. CDR3 length: 13 residues. V lost 7 bases to trimming and J lost 0 bases, with 7 bases between them. The germline CDR1 and CDR2 sequences are SNHLY and FYNNEI.

The chain combines TRBV25-1 with TRBJ2-1, with D hard to call. The CDR3 runs to 13 residues. Trimming pared 6 bases from V and 5 bases from J, leaving 11 bases between. The germline CDR1 and CDR2 sequences are MGHDK and SYGVNS. CDR3 bases: TGTGCCAGCAGCGCCCAACTGGACAATGAGCAGTTCTTC. The encoded protein is CASSAQLDNEQFF.

The CDR3 is CASSLQTSGQQETQYF. Here the CDR3 DNA reads TGTGCCAGCAGCTTGCAGACTAGCGGACAACAAGAGACCCAGTACTTC. This sequence joins TRBV11-1 and TRBJ2-5; TRBD2 matches 9 bases. Germline CDR1 SGHAT, CDR2 FQDESV (reference sequence). The V and J ends lost 3 bases and 2 bases, in that order; junction bases with no gene match: 7. CDR3 length: 16 residues.

V is TRBV7-9 and J is TRBJ1-6, with TRBD1 identical over 11 bases. This CDR3 has 17 residues. After removal of 5 bases from V and 7 bases from J, the junction contained 10 bases not matched to a gene. Germline V gene data show CDR1 as SEHNR and CDR2 as FQNEAQ (reference sequence). CDR3 coding DNA: TGTGCCAGCAGCCCTGGACAGGGGGCATGGGAAAATTCACCCCTCCACTTT. This encodes CASSPGQGAWENSPLHF. Complete variable domain (other parts from reference TRBV7-9 and TRBJ1-6): DTGVSQNPRHKITKRGQNVTFRCDPISEHNRLYWYRQTLGQGPEFLTYFQNEAQLEKSRLLSDRFSAERPKGSFSTLEIQRTEQGDSAMYLCASSPGQGAWENSPLHFGNGTRLTVT.

The chain uses TRBV29-1 and TRBJ2-1; D may be TRBD1 (5 bases). CDR3 size: 18 residues. The germline V and J ends were trimmed by 1 base and 0 bases, with 19 bases remaining between them. CDR1 is SQVTM, CDR2 ANQGSEA, per germline. The CDR3 protein is CSVEGSRGSLSSYNEQFF. In DNA form, the CDR3 reads TGCAGCGTTGAAGGAAGTAGGGGCAGCCTCAGCTCCTACAATGAGCAGTTCTTC.

The gene calls are TRBV5-8 and TRBJ1-2, with D perhaps TRBD1 (5 bases). Deletions cut 0 bases from V and 0 bases from J, with 9 bases between. The germline V gene has CDR1 SGHTS and CDR2 YDEGEE. This CDR3 has 15 amino acids. Here the CDR3 reads CASSLAGGANYGYTF. As DNA, the CDR3 is TGTGCCAGCAGCTTGGCCGGAGGGGCTAACTATGGCTACACCTTC.